This T cell receptor (beta chain) was obtained from a study of regulatory T cells in long-lasting Graves disease. Findings and caveats of the study: Persistent disease favored TRBV28, TRBJ1-2 and TRBJ2-5.

Arm-PCR with iRepertoire HTBI primers amplified the CDR3 regions for these TCR beta libraries. TCRdb re-called the multiplex PCR reads with MiXCR, one entry per CDR3 protein. The sample consists of about 400,000 distinct CDR3 sequences, roughly 16% of them appearing once. Time point indicated: newly diagnosed GD, antithyroid drugs for less than 3 months. Following extraction of RNA from PBMCs, that RNA was used to make the TCR library. With 2 bases removed from V and 1 base from J, the gap between germline ends came to 11 bases. CDR1 is LGHNA and CDR2 is YNFKEQ in the germline V gene. The CDR3 runs 15 residues. This clonotype was seen ten or more times. Its matching antigen is unknown.

Sequenced here: peripheral blood mononuclear cells (PBMCs), sampled at new diagnosis, from a patient treated with antithyroid drugs. The rearrangement joins TRBV4-2 to TRBJ2-5; D remains ambiguous. This TCR was sampled from a female donor with Graves disease. In nucleotides, the CDR3 is TGTGCCAGCAGCCAAACAGAGAACGCCCAAGAGACCCAGTACTTC. Its protein is CASSQTENAQETQYF.